The clone carrying this TCR beta chain turned up a few times. What it binds is not known. This sample stems from a study of response to subunit inactivated influenza vaccine. Whole-study findings and limits: After each seasonal influenza vaccination, few new T cells are recruited, the authors suggested.

Per the germline V gene, CDR1 is MNHEY and CDR2 is SVGEGT. This CDR3 has 14 amino acids. The ends were cut back, 6 bases at V and 8 bases at J, with 16 bases in the middle. TCRdb processed the RT-PCR reads anew with MiXCR; each CDR3 protein has one entry. Of roughly 700,000 distinct CDR3 sequences in the sample, 15% to 18% were seen once. The rearrangement uses TRBV6-2 or TRBV6-3 and TRBJ1-4, with D maybe TRBD1 (5 bases). This receptor was obtained from a man aged 45-65 years who received an inactivated influenza vaccine. This sample comprised PBMCs from blood, obtained roughly 12 days after vaccination. The chain's CDR3 is CASSQEGRGEKLFF. DNA of the CDR3: TGTGCCAGCAGCCAGGAGGGGCGAGGAGAAAAACTGTTTTTT.